This T cell receptor beta chain appears in the sequencing data of a study of cytomegalovirus exposure and HLA in healthy donors. The PCR was carried out with 60 Vbeta primers and 13 Jbeta primers. Study processing details: Some 12 million shared chains were among the 60 million to 80 million unique TCR beta chains that a later analysis counted. Only in-frame clones appear in the TCRdb table, and some are missing; sequencing was by immunoSEQ multiplex PCR. That table is the source of V, J and clone size, and D and trimming were worked out from the DNA. This table has more than 150,000 clones, around 85% appearing once. Germline-derived CDR1 and CDR2 are SGHKS and YYEKEE (reference sequence). The CDR3 consists of 14 residues. V was pared by 4 bases and J by 3 bases, with 13 bases between.

The receptor comes from a man in his fifties in good health and CMV-seronegative. Input material: PBMCs. This chain uses TRBV5-5 with TRBJ2-5; D uncertain. As DNA, the CDR3 is TGTGCCAGCAGCATGACGCCTGAGGAAGAGACCCAGTACTTC. Translation: CASSMTPEEETQYF. The complete variable domain, with remaining parts taken from reference TRBV5-5 and TRBJ2-5, reads DAGVTQSPTHLIKTRGQQVTLRCSPISGHKSVSWYQQVLGQGPQFIFQYYEKEERGRGNFPDRFSARQFPNYSSELNVNALLLGDSALYLCASSMTPEEETQYFGPGTRLLVL.